This T cell receptor beta chain comes out of a study of control samples from healthy donors and cancer patients. J lost 0 bases, V lost 5 bases, and 6 bases had no gene match. CDR1 is SGHAT and CDR2 is FQNNGV in the germline V gene. The CDR3 sequence is 15 residues long. Sequencing was performed with immunoSEQ multiplex PCR; in TCRdb, only in-frame clones are kept and a portion is missing. The repertoire holds tens of thousands of clones, around 95% seen once, with about 4% in the top ten. This clone was counted a single time. The chain uses TRBV11-2 and TRBJ1-1, with 7 bases fitting TRBD1. The sequenced sample was blood. This receptor was identified in a man aged 25-40 years in good health. CDR3 region: CASSRLTGMNTEAFF. In DNA, the CDR3 is TGTGCCAGCAGCCGATTGACAGGGATGAACACTGAAGCTTTCTTT.